These 17 T cell receptor beta chains were all obtained from the same sample, sequenced in a study of cytomegalovirus exposure and HLA in healthy donors. The primer mix had 60 Vbeta and 13 Jbeta primers. The protocol was immunoSEQ multiplex PCR, while the TCRdb copy is restricted to in-frame clones and leaves out a portion. The sample consists of about 160,000 clones, about 82% of them appearing once. Sequenced input: PBMCs. Receptor source: a female donor in good health and CMV-seronegative.

The chain recombines TRBV5-8 with TRBJ2-7; D unresolved. Looked up from germline, CDR1 is SGHTS and CDR2 is YDEGEE. V shed 5 bases and J shed 1 base, with 19 bases lying between them. The CDR3 sequence is 16 residues long. The chain's CDR3 is CASRHPPASGSYEQYF. CDR3 coding DNA: TGTGCCAGCAGACATCCCCCGGCCTCAGGTTCCTACGAGCAGTACTTC.

This chain joins TRBV11-1 and TRBJ2-5; 15 bases are shared with TRBD2. The junction had 6 bases not matched to a gene; V was cut back by 5 bases and J by 5 bases. The germline CDR1 and CDR2 sequences are SGHAT and FQDESV (reference sequence). The CDR3 totals 16 residues. The CDR3 loop is CASSKGLAGGRETQYF. CDR3 DNA: TGTGCCAGCAGCAAGGGACTAGCGGGAGGTAGGGAGACCCAGTACTTC.

This clone has just a few counts. The chain employs TRBV28 and TRBJ2-3; the D is unclear. Trimming shortened V by 5 bases and J by 6 bases, and 9 bases separated the two germline ends. CDR3 length: 12 residues. Per the germline V gene, CDR1 is MDHEN and CDR2 is SYDVKM. The CDR3 DNA is TGTGCCAGCAGTCCACTCAGGGATACGCAGTATTTT. It translates to CASSPLRDTQYF.

The chain links TRBV19 to TRBJ2-2; the match to TRBD2 covers 7 bases. Germline trimming cut 7 bases from V and 4 bases from J; bases unmatched to any gene: 9. The CDR3 length is 15 residues. Germline V CDR1 and CDR2: LNHDA, SQIVND (reference sequence). CDR3 in amino acids: CASISGRLGTGELFF. The CDR3 region has the DNA TGTGCCAGTATTTCCGGGAGGCTTGGCACCGGGGAGCTGTTTTTT.

The rearrangement uses TRBV2 and TRBJ1-3; D is ambiguous. V was trimmed by 8 bases and J by 4 bases, leaving 15 bases between them. Germline loops: CDR1 SNHLY, CDR2 FYNNEI. The CDR3 length is 14 residues. The CDR3 bases are TGTGCCAGCTTTAGCTATGACCCGGGAAACACCATATATTTT. Translation gives CASFSYDPGNTIYF.

This sequence joins TRBV2 and TRBJ2-1, with 7 nucleotides matching TRBD1. The CDR3 spans 12 residues. Germline V lookup: CDR1 SNHLY, CDR2 FYNNEI. The V gene end was trimmed by 8 bases and the J gene end by 8 bases; junction bases not matched to a gene: 6. For the CDR3, the DNA is TGTGCCAGCCAACAGGGGCTCTATGAGCAGTTCTTC. Protein: CASQQGLYEQFF.

This clone was counted a few times. The V and J genes are TRBV7-2 and TRBJ2-7; D may be TRBD1 (6 bases). Germline CDR1 and CDR2: SGHTA and FQGNSA. This CDR3 has 15 amino acids. V was clipped by 0 bases and J by 4 bases, with 13 bases between them. Written as DNA, the CDR3 is TGTGCCAGCAGCTTAGCTGACAGGTGGAAGTACGAGCAGTACTTC. The encoded protein is CASSLADRWKYEQYF.

The chain joins TRBV2 to TRBJ2-5, with D possibly being TRBD1 (6 bases). The germline V and J ends were trimmed by 6 bases and 2 bases, with 13 bases remaining between them. The CDR3 sequence is 14 residues long. Germline V gene data show CDR1 as SNHLY and CDR2 as FYNNEI. CDR3 loop: CASRAGQSQETQYF. CDR3 sequence (DNA): TGTGCCAGCAGGGCTGGACAGTCACAAGAGACCCAGTACTTC. The variable domain in full, with the rest retrieved from reference TRBV2 and TRBJ2-5, is EPEVTQTPSHQVTQMGQEVILRCVPISNHLYFYWYRQILGQKVEFLVSFYNNEISEKSEIFDDQFSVERPDGSNFTLKIRSTKLEDSAMYFCASRAGQSQETQYFGPGTRLLVL.

The V and J genes are TRBV19 and TRBJ2-7; TRBD2 might be the D (5 bases). The germline V gene has CDR1 LNHDA and CDR2 SQIVND (reference sequence). V shed 6 bases and J shed 8 bases, with 11 bases lying between them. CDR3 size: 11 residues. Here the CDR3 reads CASRFGVKQYF. CDR3 nucleotide sequence: TGTGCCAGTAGATTCGGGGTGAAGCAGTACTTC.

This rearrangement joins TRBV27 to TRBJ2-4; the D is unclear. V lost 6 bases, J lost 1 base, and 10 bases lay in between. CDR3 size: 14 residues. In germline, CDR1 is MNHEY, CDR2 SMNVEV (reference sequence). CDR3 region: CASRPLGAKNIQYF. The CDR3 DNA is TGTGCCAGCAGGCCCCTCGGGGCCAAAAACATTCAGTACTTC.

The chain employs TRBV5-4 and TRBJ2-7, with D possibly being TRBD2 (5 bases). The CDR3 loop spans 14 amino acids. Trimming removed 2 bases at V and 5 bases at J, with 14 bases between. Germline values: CDR1 SGHNT, CDR2 YYREEE (reference sequence). CDR3 bases: TGTGCCAGCAGCTTAGACGGAGCGGCCCACGAGCAGTACTTC. This sequence encodes CASSLDGAAHEQYF. The full variable domain, in which reference TRBV5-4 and TRBJ2-7 provide the parts outside the CDR3, is ETGVTQSPTHLIKTRGQQVTLRCSSQSGHNTVSWYQQALGQGPQFIFQYYREEENGRGNFPPRFSGLQFPNYSSELNVNALELDDSALYLCASSLDGAAHEQYFGPGTRLTVT.

This clone was seen a single time. V usage is TRBV7-9 and J usage is TRBJ2-3; D not resolved. V lost 3 bases and J lost 4, with 11 bases in between. Germline lookup yields CDR1 SEHNR and CDR2 FQNEAQ (reference sequence). This CDR3 region has 14 residues. The CDR3 region is CASSLEQPPDTQYF. CDR3 DNA sequence: TGTGCCAGCAGCTTGGAGCAGCCCCCAGATACGCAGTATTTT.

The chain combines TRBV7-2 with TRBJ1-5; the D is unclear. The V gene lost 4 bases and the J gene lost 3 bases, with 16 bases spanning the gap. Per germline, CDR1 SGHTA and CDR2 FQGNSA. The CDR3 sequence is 16 residues long. The CDR3 loop reads CASSSPDGLFNQPQHF. DNA of the CDR3: TGTGCCAGCAGCTCCCCCGACGGACTTTTCAATCAGCCCCAGCATTTT.

This clone was picked up a small number of times. The V gene is TRBV5-1, the J gene TRBJ2-7; D perhaps matches TRBD2 (6 bases). Germline values: CDR1 SGHRS, CDR2 YFSETQ. With 0 bases removed from V and 3 bases from J, the gap between germline ends came to 16 bases. This CDR3 is built from 16 residues. CDR3 amino acids: CASSLGWSRESYEQYF. As DNA, the CDR3 is TGCGCCAGCAGCTTGGGGTGGAGTCGGGAGAGCTACGAGCAGTACTTC.

This clone occurred once. The chain links TRBV18 to TRBJ1-1; 7 nucleotides match TRBD1. J gave up 0 bases and V 3 bases, and 4 bases lay outside the gene matches. Per the germline V gene, CDR1 is KGHSH and CDR2 is LQKENI. This CDR3 spans 15 amino acids. CDR3 sequence (DNA): TGTGCCAGCTCACCCCTACAGGGGCTGAACACTGAAGCTTTCTTT. Protein sequence: CASSPLQGLNTEAFF.

The chain combines TRBV7-8 with TRBJ2-4; TRBD2 matches at 10 bases. The V gene end was trimmed by 3 bases and the J gene end by 1 base; junction bases not matched to a gene: 21. The CDR3 contains 22 residues. CDR1 and CDR2 from the germline V gene are SGHVS and FQNEAQ. CDR3 coding DNA: TGTGCCAGCAGCTTGAAAATCGTCTCAGGGCTAGCGGGAGAGGGGGCCAAAAACATTCAGTACTTC. It translates to CASSLKIVSGLAGEGAKNIQYF.

The CDR3 reads CASSYFGTGEDYGYTF. The DNA for the CDR3 is TGTGCCAGCAGTTACTTCGGCACAGGGGAGGACTATGGCTACACCTTC. The gene calls are TRBV6-5 and TRBJ1-2; 7 bases map to TRBD1. The CDR3 extends over 16 amino acids. Looked up from germline, CDR1 is MNHEY and CDR2 is SVGAGI. Trimming cost V 1 base and J 3 bases; bases outside gene matches: 8.